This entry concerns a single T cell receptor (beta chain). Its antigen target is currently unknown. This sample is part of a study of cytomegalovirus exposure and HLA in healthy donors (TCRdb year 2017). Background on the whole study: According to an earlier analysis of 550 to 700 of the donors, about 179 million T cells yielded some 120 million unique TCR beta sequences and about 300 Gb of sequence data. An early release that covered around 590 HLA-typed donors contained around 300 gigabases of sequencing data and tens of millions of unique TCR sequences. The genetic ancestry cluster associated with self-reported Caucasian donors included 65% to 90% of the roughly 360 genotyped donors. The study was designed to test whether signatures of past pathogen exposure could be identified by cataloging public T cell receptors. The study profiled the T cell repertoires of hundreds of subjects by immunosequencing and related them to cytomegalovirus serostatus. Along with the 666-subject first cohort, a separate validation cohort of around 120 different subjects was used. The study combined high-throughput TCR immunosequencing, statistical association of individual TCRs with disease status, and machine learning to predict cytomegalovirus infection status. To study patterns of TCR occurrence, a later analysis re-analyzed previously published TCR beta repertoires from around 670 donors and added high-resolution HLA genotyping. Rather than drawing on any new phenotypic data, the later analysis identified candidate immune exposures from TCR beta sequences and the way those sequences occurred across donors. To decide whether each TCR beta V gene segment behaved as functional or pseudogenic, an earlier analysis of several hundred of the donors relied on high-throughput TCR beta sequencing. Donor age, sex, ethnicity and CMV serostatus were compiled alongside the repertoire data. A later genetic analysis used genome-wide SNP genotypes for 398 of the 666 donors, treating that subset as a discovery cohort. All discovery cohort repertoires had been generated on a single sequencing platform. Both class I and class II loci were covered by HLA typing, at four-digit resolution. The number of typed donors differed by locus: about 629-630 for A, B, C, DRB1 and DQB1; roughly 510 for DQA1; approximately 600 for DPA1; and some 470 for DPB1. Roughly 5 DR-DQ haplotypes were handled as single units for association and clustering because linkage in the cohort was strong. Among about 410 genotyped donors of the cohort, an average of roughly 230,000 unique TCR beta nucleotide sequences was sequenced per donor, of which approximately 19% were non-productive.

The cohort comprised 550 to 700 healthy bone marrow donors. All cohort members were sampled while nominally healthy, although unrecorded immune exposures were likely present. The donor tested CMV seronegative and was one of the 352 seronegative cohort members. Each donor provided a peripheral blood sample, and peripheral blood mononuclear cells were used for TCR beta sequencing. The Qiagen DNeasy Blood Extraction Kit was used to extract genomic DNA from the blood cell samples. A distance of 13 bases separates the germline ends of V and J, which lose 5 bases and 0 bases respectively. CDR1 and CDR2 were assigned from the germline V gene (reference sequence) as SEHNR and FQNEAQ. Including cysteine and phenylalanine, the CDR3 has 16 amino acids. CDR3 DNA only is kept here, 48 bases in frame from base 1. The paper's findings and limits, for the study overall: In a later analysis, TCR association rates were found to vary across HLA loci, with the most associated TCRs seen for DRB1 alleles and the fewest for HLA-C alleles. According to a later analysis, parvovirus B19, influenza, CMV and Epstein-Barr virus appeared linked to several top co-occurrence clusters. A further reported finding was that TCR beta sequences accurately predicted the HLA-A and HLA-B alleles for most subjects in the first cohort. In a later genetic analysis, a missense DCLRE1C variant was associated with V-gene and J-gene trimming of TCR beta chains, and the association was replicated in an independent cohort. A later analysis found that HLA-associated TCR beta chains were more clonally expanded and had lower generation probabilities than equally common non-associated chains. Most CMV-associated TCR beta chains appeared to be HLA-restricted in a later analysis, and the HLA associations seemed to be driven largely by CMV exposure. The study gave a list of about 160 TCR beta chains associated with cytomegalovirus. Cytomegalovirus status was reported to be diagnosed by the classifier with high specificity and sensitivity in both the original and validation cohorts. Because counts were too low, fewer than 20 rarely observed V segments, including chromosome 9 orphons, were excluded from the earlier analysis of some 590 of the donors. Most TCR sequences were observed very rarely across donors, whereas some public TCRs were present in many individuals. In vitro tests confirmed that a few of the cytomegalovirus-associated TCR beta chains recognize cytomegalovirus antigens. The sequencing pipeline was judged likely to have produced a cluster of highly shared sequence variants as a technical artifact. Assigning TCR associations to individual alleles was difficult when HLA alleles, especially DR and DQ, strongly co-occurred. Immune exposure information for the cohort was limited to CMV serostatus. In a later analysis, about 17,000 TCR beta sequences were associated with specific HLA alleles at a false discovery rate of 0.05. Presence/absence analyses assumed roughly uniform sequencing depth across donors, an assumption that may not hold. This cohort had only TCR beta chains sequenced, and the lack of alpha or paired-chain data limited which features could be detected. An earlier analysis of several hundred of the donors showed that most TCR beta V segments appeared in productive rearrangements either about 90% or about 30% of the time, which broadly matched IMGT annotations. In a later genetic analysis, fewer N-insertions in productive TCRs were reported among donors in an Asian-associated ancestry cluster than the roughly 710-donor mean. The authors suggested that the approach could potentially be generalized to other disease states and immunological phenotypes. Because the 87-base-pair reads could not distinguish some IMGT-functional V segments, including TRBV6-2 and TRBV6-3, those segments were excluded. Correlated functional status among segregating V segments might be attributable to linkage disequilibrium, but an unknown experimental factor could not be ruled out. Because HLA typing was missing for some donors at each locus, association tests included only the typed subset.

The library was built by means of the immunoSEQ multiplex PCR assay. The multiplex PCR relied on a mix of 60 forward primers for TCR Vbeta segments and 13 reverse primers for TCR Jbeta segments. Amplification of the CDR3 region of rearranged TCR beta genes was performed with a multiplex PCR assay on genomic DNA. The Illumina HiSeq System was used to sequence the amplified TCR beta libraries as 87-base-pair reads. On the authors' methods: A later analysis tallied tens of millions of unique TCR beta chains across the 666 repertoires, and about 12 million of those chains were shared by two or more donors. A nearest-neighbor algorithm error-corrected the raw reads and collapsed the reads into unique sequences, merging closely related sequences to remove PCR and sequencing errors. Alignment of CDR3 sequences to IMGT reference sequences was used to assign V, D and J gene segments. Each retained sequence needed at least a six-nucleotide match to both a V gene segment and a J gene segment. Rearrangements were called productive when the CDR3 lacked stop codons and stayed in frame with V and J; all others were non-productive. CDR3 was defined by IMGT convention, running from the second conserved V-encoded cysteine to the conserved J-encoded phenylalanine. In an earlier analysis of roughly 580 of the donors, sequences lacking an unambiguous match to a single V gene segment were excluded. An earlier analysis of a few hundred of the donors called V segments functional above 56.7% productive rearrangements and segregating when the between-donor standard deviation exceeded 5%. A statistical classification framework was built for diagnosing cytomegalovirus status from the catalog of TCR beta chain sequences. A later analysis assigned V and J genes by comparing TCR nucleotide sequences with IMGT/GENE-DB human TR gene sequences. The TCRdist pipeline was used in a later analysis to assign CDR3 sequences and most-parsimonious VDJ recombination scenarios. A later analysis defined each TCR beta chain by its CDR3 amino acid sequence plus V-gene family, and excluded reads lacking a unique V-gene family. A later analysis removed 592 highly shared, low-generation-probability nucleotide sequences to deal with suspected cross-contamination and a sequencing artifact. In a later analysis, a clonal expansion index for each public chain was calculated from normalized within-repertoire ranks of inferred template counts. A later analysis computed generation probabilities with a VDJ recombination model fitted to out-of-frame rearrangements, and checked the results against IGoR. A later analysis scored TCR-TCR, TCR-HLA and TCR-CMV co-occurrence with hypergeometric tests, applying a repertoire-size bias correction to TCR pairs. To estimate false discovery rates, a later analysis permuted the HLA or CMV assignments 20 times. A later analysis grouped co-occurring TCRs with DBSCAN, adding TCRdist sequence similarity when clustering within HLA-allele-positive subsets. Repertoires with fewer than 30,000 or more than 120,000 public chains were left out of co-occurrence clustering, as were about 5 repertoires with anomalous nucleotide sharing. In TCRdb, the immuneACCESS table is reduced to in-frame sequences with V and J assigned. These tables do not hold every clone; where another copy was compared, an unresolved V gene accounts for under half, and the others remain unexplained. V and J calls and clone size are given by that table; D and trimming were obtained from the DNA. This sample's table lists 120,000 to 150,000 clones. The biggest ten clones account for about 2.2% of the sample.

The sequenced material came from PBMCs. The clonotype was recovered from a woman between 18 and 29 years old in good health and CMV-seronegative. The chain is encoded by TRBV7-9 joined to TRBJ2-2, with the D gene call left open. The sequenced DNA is TGTGCCAGCAGCCCTTTGGGCAGTGCGAACACCGGGGAGCTGTTTTTT. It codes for CASSPLGSANTGELFF. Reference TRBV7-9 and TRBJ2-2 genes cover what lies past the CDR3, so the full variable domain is DTGVSQNPRHKITKRGQNVTFRCDPISEHNRLYWYRQTLGQGPEFLTYFQNEAQLEKSRLLSDRFSAERPKGSFSTLEIQRTEQGDSAMYLCASSPLGSANTGELFFGEGSRLTVL.